The clone carrying this TCR beta chain was recorded only once. The data are from a study of blood T cell repertoires in COVID-19. Seattle patients were enrolled while actively infected and followed longitudinally. In the original processing: Researchers report that nucleated cell counts were estimated from reference gene primer amplification. The assay was immunoSEQ multiplex PCR, and TCRdb's table has in-frame clones only and misses some. V and J calls and clone size come straight from that table; D and trimming were deduced from the DNA. The data hold 300,000 to 450,000 clones, with more than 70% observed a single time. This receptor was identified in a woman aged 60-75 years with COVID-19, enrolled during active disease. Material for sequencing was peripheral blood.

Here the CDR3 reads CASRSGQGARPNEKLFF. In DNA, the CDR3 is TGCGCCAGCCGTTCGGGACAGGGGGCGAGACCTAATGAAAAACTGTTTTTT. This sequence joins TRBV5-1 and TRBJ1-4, with 12 bases identical to TRBD1. The V gene end was trimmed by 7 bases and the J gene end by 3 bases; junction bases not matched to a gene: 10. The V gene's germline CDR1 is SGHRS and CDR2 YFSETQ. The CDR3 sequence is 17 residues long.